This entry lists 2 T cell receptor beta chains sequenced from one sample in a study of blood T cell repertoires in COVID-19. Some clones are missing from TCRdb's copy, which holds only in-frame ones; the method was immunoSEQ multiplex PCR. The sample lists 60,000 or so clones; roughly two thirds were seen once. Material for sequencing was PBMCs or T cells enriched from blood (not recorded which). The receptors shown here come from a woman aged 55-69 years who had been exposed to COVID-19.

V gene TRBV6-5 combines with J gene TRBJ2-7; TRBD2 aligns across 8 bases. The CDR3 loop spans 12 amino acids. The V and J ends lost 10 bases and 3 bases, in that order; junction bases with no gene match: 5. The V gene's germline CDR1 is MNHEY and CDR2 SVGAGI. Here the CDR3 DNA reads TGTGCCACTTTAGCGGGATTCTACGAGCAGTACTTC. Translating it yields CATLAGFYEQYF.

The chain is built from TRBV15 and TRBJ2-6; TRBD1 matches 8 bases. Trimming cost V 0 bases and J 4 bases; bases outside gene matches: 8. This CDR3 is 18 amino acids long. Per germline, CDR1 LNHNV and CDR2 YYDKDF (reference sequence). CDR3 nucleotide sequence: TGTGCCACCAGCAGAGATCCGACAGGGGTTACCGGGGCCAACGTCCTGACTTTC. This gives the protein CATSRDPTGVTGANVLTF.